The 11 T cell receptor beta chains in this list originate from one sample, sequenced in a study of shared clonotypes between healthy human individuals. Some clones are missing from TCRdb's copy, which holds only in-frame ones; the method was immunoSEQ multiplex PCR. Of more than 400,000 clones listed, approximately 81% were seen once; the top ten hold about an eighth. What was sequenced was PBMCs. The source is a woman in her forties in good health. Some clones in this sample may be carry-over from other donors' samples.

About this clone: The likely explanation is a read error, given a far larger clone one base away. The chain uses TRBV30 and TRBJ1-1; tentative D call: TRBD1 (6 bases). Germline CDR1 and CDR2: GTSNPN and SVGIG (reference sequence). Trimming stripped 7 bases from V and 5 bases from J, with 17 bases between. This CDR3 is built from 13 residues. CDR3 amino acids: CALSRTAGTEAFF. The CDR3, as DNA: TGTGCCTTGTCCCGGACAGCTGGGACTGAAGCTTTCTTT.

CDR3 sequence: CASSPLGLDGTQYF. CDR3 coding DNA: TGTGCCAGCAGCCCTCTCGGTTTAGACGGGACCCAGTACTTC. V usage is TRBV4-2 and J usage is TRBJ2-5; D unresolved. The V gene's germline CDR1 is LGHNA and CDR2 YNFKEQ. Trimming left V 4 bases short and J 7 bases short, with 16 bases between. The length of the CDR3 is 14 residues.

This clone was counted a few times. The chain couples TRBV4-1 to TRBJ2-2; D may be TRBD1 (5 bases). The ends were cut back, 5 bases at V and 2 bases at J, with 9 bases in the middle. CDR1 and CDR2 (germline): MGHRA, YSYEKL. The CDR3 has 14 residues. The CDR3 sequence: CASSTGLNTGELFF. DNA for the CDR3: TGCGCCAGCAGCACAGGCCTAAACACCGGGGAGCTGTTTTTT.

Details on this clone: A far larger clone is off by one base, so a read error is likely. The DNA for the CDR3 is TGCGCCAGCAGGCACGGGGTGGGACTAGCGGGAGTCCACTCCTACGAGCAGTACTTC. Protein sequence: CASRHGVGLAGVHSYEQYF. The rearrangement links TRBV10-2 to TRBJ2-5; 14 bases map to TRBD2. TRBJ2-7 explains the end of the DNA better; the J call may be wrong. Germline V CDR1 and CDR2: WSHSY, SAAADI. There are 19 residues in the CDR3.

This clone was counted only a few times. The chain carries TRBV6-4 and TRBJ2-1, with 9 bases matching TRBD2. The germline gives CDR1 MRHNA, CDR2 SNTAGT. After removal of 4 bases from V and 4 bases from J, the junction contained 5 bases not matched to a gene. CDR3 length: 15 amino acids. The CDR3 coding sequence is TGTGCCAGCAGTGGAGATACTAGCGGGTACAATGAGCAGTTCTTC. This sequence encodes CASSGDTSGYNEQFF.

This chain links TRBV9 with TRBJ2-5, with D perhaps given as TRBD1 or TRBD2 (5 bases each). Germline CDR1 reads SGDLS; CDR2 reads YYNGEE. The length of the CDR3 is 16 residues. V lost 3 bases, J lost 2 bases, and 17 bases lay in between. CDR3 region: CASSGHSGTAQETQYF. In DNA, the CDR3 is TGTGCCAGCAGCGGGCACTCCGGGACCGCGCAAGAGACCCAGTACTTC.

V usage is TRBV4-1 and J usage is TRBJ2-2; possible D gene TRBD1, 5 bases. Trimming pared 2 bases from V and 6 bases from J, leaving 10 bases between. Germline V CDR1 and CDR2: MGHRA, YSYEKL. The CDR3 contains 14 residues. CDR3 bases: TGCGCCAGCAGCCAACCTGGACACCCCGGGGAGCTGTTTTTT. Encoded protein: CASSQPGHPGELFF.

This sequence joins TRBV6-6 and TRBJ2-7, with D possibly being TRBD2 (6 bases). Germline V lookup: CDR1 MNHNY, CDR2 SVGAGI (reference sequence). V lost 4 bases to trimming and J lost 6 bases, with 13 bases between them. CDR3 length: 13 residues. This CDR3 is CASSSTGLGEQYF. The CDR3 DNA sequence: TGTGCCAGCAGTTCGACGGGACTTGGCGAGCAGTACTTC.

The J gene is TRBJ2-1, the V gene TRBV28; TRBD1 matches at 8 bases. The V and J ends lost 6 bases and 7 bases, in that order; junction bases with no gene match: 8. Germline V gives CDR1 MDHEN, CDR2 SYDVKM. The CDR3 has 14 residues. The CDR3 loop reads CASSRRGLGNEQFF. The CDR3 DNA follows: TGTGCCAGCAGCCGCAGGGGGCTGGGTAATGAGCAGTTCTTC.

In DNA, the CDR3 is TGTGCCAGCAGCCCTACAGGGGGCGGCAACACTGAAGCTTTCTTT. It specifies CASSPTGGGNTEAFF. The J gene is TRBJ1-1, the V gene TRBV7-3; TRBD1 agrees at 9 bases. The length of the CDR3 is 15 residues. The J segment lost 2 bases and the V segment lost 5 bases, leaving 6 bases of the junction unmatched. CDR1 SGHTA and CDR2 FQGTGA come from the germline V gene.

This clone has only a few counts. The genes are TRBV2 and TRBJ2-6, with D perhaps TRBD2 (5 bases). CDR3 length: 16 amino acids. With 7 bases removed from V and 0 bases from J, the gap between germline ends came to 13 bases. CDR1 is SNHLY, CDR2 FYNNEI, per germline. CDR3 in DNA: TGTGCCAGCACTAGGGAGCAAGGCTCTGGGGCCAACGTCCTGACTTTC. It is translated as CASTREQGSGANVLTF.